This entry lists 5 T cell receptor beta chains sequenced from one sample in a study of shared clonotypes between healthy human individuals. Some clones are missing from TCRdb's copy, which holds only in-frame ones; the method was immunoSEQ multiplex PCR. Of approximately 720,000 clones listed, about two thirds are singletons. The sequencing input was memory CD4+ T cells sorted from blood. Subset in this sample: CD45RA-negative fraction. The receptors come from a woman in her twenties or thirties in good health.

The chain joins TRBV29-1 to TRBJ1-1, with a weak D call TRBD1 (5 bases). Germline-derived CDR1 and CDR2 are SQVTM and ANQGSEA. The CDR3 covers 13 residues. V lost 6 bases and J lost 0, with 11 bases in between. The DNA for the CDR3 is TGCAGCGTCCGGACAACTGTGAACACTGAAGCTTTCTTT. Translated, it gives CSVRTTVNTEAFF. The whole variable domain, filled in from reference TRBV29-1 and TRBJ1-1, reads SAVISQKPSRDICQRGTSLTIQCQVDSQVTMMFWYRQQPGQSLTLIATANQGSEATYESGFVIDKFPISRPNLTFSTLTVSNMSPEDSSIYLCSVRTTVNTEAFFGQGTRLTVV.

The chain employs TRBV20-1 and TRBJ2-5; D call uncertain. V shed 7 bases and J shed 3 bases, with 9 bases lying between them. The germline V gene encodes CDR1 DFQATT and CDR2 SNEGSKA (reference sequence). There are 11 residues in the CDR3. In DNA form, the CDR3 reads TGCAGTGGTGCCCCGGAAGAGACCCAGTACTTC. Translation gives CSGAPEETQYF.

This chain connects TRBV6-5 to TRBJ2-7; D possibly corresponds to TRBD1 (5 bases). The CDR3 sequence is 15 residues long. Germline CDR1 is MNHEY and CDR2 is SVGAGI. V dropped 5 bases and J dropped 4 bases, with 18 bases sitting between them. Written as DNA, the CDR3 is TGTGCCAGCAGTACCCCAGGGTTGGTTCGGTACGAGCAGTACTTC. The encoded protein is CASSTPGLVRYEQYF.

This chain links TRBV5-6 with TRBJ2-2; D is ambiguous. The CDR3 loop spans 15 amino acids. Trimming removed 0 bases from V and 1 base from J, with 7 bases in between. Germline V gene lookup returns CDR1 SGHDT and CDR2 YYEEEE. The CDR3 nucleotides are TGTGCCAGCAGCTTGGGTTACCAGAACACCGGGGAGCTGTTTTTT. The encoded protein is CASSLGYQNTGELFF.

J is TRBJ2-7 and V is TRBV11-2, with no clear D. Trimming stripped 1 base from V and 1 base from J, with 8 bases between. Germline V gene data show CDR1 as SGHAT and CDR2 as FQNNGV. The CDR3 runs 14 residues. The CDR3 coding sequence is TGTGCCAGCAGCTTAGGCTTGCAATCCTACGAGCAGTACTTC. Amino acids: CASSLGLQSYEQYF.